One T cell receptor beta chain is described in this entry. The data were taken from a study of blood T cell repertoires in COVID-19. Membership in each cohort depended on participant-reported clinical history. V lost 5 bases and J 9 bases, leaving 14 bases between the germline ends. The germline gives CDR1 SEHNR, CDR2 FQNEAQ (reference sequence). This CDR3 contains 14 residues. Original processing methods: Reference gene primer amplification in the assay estimated nucleated cell counts. Clones were sequenced by immunoSEQ multiplex PCR, and TCRdb holds only the in-frame ones, with some missing. V and J calls and clone size come straight from that table; D and trimming were deduced from the DNA. The repertoire holds about 140,000 clones, with about 80% as singletons.

J is TRBJ1-6 and V is TRBV7-9; a possible D gene is TRBD1 (5 bases). The sequenced material came from PBMCs or T cells enriched from blood (not recorded which). The sequence was obtained from a woman between 45 and 60 years old who had recovered from COVID-19. The CDR3 spells CASSPGGGGSPLHF. The CDR3 DNA follows: TGTGCCAGCAGCCCCGGGGGGGGAGGTTCACCCCTCCACTTT.